These 28 T cell receptor beta chains came from one sample sequenced in a study of radiotherapy plus CTLA-4 blockade in lung cancer. Using immunoSEQ multiplex PCR, the repertoire was profiled, and TCRdb retains in-frame clones only, with some absent. This sample has just over 60,000 clones, with 70% to 80% found just once. This specimen consisted of peripheral blood, obtained from a patient treated with radiotherapy plus ipilimumab. The receptors come from a human donor with non-small cell lung cancer who had a complete response to radiotherapy plus ipilimumab.

This clone is a singleton in its sample. J is TRBJ2-3 and V is TRBV19; TRBD2 agrees at 14 bases. This CDR3 has 18 residues. CDR1 is LNHDA and CDR2 is SQIVND in the germline V gene (reference sequence). After removal of 1 base from V and 0 bases from J, the junction contained 3 bases not matched to a gene. CDR3 nucleotide sequence: TGTGCCAGTAGTATAGGACTAGCGGGGGGGCCTAGCACAGATACGCAGTATTTT. The encoded protein is CASSIGLAGGPSTDTQYF.

The gene calls are TRBV6-5 and TRBJ1-5; TRBD1 might be the D (6 bases). V was cut by 6 bases and J by 4 bases, with 16 bases left in between. The CDR3 consists of 15 residues. Germline V lookup: CDR1 MNHEY, CDR2 SVGAGI. The CDR3 here is CASRIGGSPNQPQHF. DNA for the CDR3: TGTGCCAGCAGGATCGGGGGCAGTCCTAATCAGCCCCAGCATTTT.

V and J are TRBV30 and TRBJ2-5, with D tentatively TRBD2 (6 bases). With 3 bases removed from V and 5 bases from J, the gap between germline ends came to 13 bases. The CDR3 has 13 residues. The germline gives CDR1 GTSNPN, CDR2 SVGIG (reference sequence). CDR3: CAWRGTRGETQYF. CDR3 in DNA: TGTGCCTGGAGAGGGACCCGGGGGGAGACCCAGTACTTC. Together with reference TRBV30 and TRBJ2-5, the CDR3 gives the full variable domain: SQTIHQWPATLVQPVGSPLSLECTVEGTSNPNLYWYRQAAGRGLQLLFYSVGIGQISSEVPQNLSASRPQDRQFILSSKKLLLSDSGFYLCAWRGTRGETQYFGPGTRLLVL.

This chain links TRBV11-3 with TRBJ2-1, with a weak D call TRBD2 (7 bases). Germline V CDR1 and CDR2: SGHNT, YENEEA. The V and J ends lost 5 bases and 9 bases respectively, with 20 bases between them. The CDR3 covers 15 residues. The CDR3 DNA sequence: TGTGCCAGCAGCCCGCCGGGGGGCCTTGTGAGTGAGCAGTTCTTC. Protein sequence: CASSPPGGLVSEQFF. Complete variable domain (other parts from reference TRBV11-3 and TRBJ2-1): EAGVVQSPRYKIIEKKQPVAFWCNPISGHNTLYWYLQNLGQGPELLIRYENEEAVDDSQLPKDRFSAERLKGVDSTLKIQPAELGDSAVYLCASSPPGGLVSEQFFGPGTRLTVL.

This chain uses TRBV6-1 with TRBJ1-5; tentatively, D is TRBD1 (6 bases). Trimming pared 5 bases from V and 4 bases from J, leaving 9 bases between. Germline V lookup: CDR1 MNHNS, CDR2 SASEGT. This CDR3 is 13 amino acids long. The CDR3 region has the DNA TGTGCCAGCAGTTTGACAGGTAATCAGCCCCAGCATTTT. It translates to CASSLTGNQPQHF.

This sequence joins TRBV7-9 and TRBJ2-2; TRBD1 matches at 11 bases. With V trimmed by 6 bases and J by 4 bases, 7 bases remained unmatched. The CDR3 sequence is 16 residues long. In germline, CDR1 is SEHNR, CDR2 FQNEAQ (reference sequence). The CDR3 reads CASSPRDRGVTGELFF. As DNA, the CDR3 is TGTGCCAGCAGTCCCCGGGACAGGGGGGTCACCGGGGAGCTGTTTTTT.

The genes are TRBV7-2 and TRBJ2-2, with D hard to call. The germline V gene has CDR1 SGHTA and CDR2 FQGNSA. The ends were cut back, 1 base at V and 6 bases at J, with 12 bases in the middle. This CDR3 spans 15 amino acids. The CDR3 DNA is TGTGCCAGCAGCTTAGACTCCCGAGGATCCGGGGAGCTGTTTTTT. Translation gives CASSLDSRGSGELFF. Supplemented by reference TRBV7-2 and TRBJ2-2, the full variable domain reads GAGVSQSPSNKVTEKGKDVELRCDPISGHTALYWYRQSLGQGLEFLIYFQGNSAPDKSGLPSDRFSAERTGGSVSTLTIQRTQQEDSAVYLCASSLDSRGSGELFFGEGSRLTVL.

The chain recombines TRBV21-1 with TRBJ1-5; the D call in the table, TRBD1, was not verified against the DNA. TRBV21-1 is an annotated pseudogene. The CDR3 loop spans 14 amino acids. The CDR3, as DNA: TGTTCCCTGGACAGGGCTGTTGGCAATCAGCCCCAGCATTTT. This translates into CSLDRAVGNQPQHF.

This clone was detected a few times. As DNA, the CDR3 is TGCGCCAGCACCCTGGGGGTCGGGGTGAACACTGAAGCTTTCTTT. Amino acid sequence: CASTLGVGVNTEAFF. The chain combines TRBV5-1 with TRBJ1-1; tentatively, D is TRBD1 (5 bases). Looked up from germline, CDR1 is SGHRS and CDR2 is YFSETQ. Trimming cost V 6 bases and J 0 bases, with 15 bases left between them. CDR3 length: 15 residues.

The J gene is TRBJ1-3, the V gene TRBV7-9, with D unclear. V shed 5 bases and J shed 2 bases, with 16 bases lying between them. Germline V gives CDR1 SEHNR, CDR2 FQNEAQ (reference sequence). CDR3 length equals 16 residues. The chain's CDR3 is CASSRSKRNTGNTIYF. The CDR3 coding sequence is TGTGCCAGCAGCCGTTCAAAGAGAAATACTGGAAACACCATATATTTT.

The V gene is TRBV4-3, the J gene TRBJ2-5, with D possibly TRBD2 on 6 matching bases. The last part of the DNA fits TRBJ2-7 better; the J call may be wrong. The germline V gene has CDR1 LGHNA and CDR2 YSLEER. The CDR3 is 15 residues long. The DNA of the CDR3 is TGCGCCAGCAGCCAAGAATTGACGGGGGTACGCGAGCAGTACTTC. It yields the protein CASSQELTGVREQYF.

In this sample, this clone turned up once. J is TRBJ1-1 and V is TRBV21-1; the listed D gene, TRBD1, was not tested against the DNA. TRBV21-1 is flagged as a pseudogene. There are 15 residues in the CDR3. CDR3 DNA: TGTGCCAGCAGCACTTTACAGGGGGTGAACACTGAAGCTTTCTTT. Translation gives CASSTLQGVNTEAFF.

This chain connects TRBV10-1 to TRBJ2-7, with 7 bases matching TRBD1. This CDR3 contains 13 residues. Germline V gene lookup returns CDR1 WNHNN and CDR2 SYGVQD (reference sequence). After removal of 2 bases from V and 7 bases from J, the junction contained 5 bases not matched to a gene. The CDR3: CASSEIGTEEQYF. Written as DNA, the CDR3 is TGCGCCAGCAGTGAGATAGGGACAGAAGAGCAGTACTTC.

The V call is TRBV5-8, the J call TRBJ2-1; 11 nucleotides line up with TRBD1. V was pared by 5 bases and J by 6 bases, with 7 bases of the junction left unmatched. This CDR3 region has 15 residues. CDR1 SGHTS and CDR2 YDEGEE come from the germline V gene. Here the CDR3 reads CASSPGTGGINEQFF. Written as DNA, the CDR3 is TGTGCCAGCAGTCCCGGGACAGGGGGGATCAATGAGCAGTTCTTC.

To note about this clone: The sample holds other DNA sequences that translate to the same CDR3. The rearrangement uses TRBV5-1 and TRBJ2-2; D is unclear. Trimming shortened V by 0 bases and J by 5 bases, and 5 bases separated the two germline ends. Germline CDR1 is SGHRS and CDR2 is YFSETQ. This CDR3 is 13 amino acids long. The CDR3 DNA is TGCGCCAGCAGCTTGGAGGGAACCGGGGAGCTGTTTTTT. Protein sequence: CASSLEGTGELFF. Full variable domain (rest looked up from reference TRBV5-1 and TRBJ2-2): KAGVTQTPRYLIKTRGQQVTLSCSPISGHRSVSWYQQTPGQGLQFLFEYFSETQRNKGNFPGRFSGRQFSNSRSEMNVSTLELGDSALYLCASSLEGTGELFFGEGSRLTVL.

This clone was detected only a few times. This chain links TRBV11-2 with TRBJ2-5; D perhaps matches TRBD2 (5 bases). V was pared by 1 base and J by 3 bases, with 9 bases between. Germline lookup yields CDR1 SGHAT and CDR2 FQNNGV. CDR3 size: 14 residues. In DNA form, the CDR3 reads TGTGCCAGCAGCTTAGCCCCGGGGAAAGAGACCCAGTACTTC. Translation: CASSLAPGKETQYF.

The chain employs TRBV6-1 and TRBJ1-1; unclear D gene. Germline V lookup: CDR1 MNHNS, CDR2 SASEGT. The CDR3 is 14 amino acids. Deletions cut 4 bases from V and 4 bases from J, with 13 bases between. The chain's CDR3 is CASSAANRATEAFF. The CDR3 nucleotides are TGTGCCAGCAGTGCAGCGAATAGGGCCACTGAAGCTTTCTTT.

In its sample, this clone was seen once. The V gene is TRBV2, the J gene TRBJ1-4; TRBD1 aligns across 9 bases. CDR1 and CDR2 (germline): SNHLY, FYNNEI. With V trimmed by 6 bases and J by 7 bases, 6 bases remained unmatched. The CDR3 has 14 residues. The CDR3 DNA follows: TGTGCCAGCAGAGCCGGGACAGGGATTGAAAAACTGTTTTTT. It codes for CASRAGTGIEKLFF.

The chain links TRBV6-1 to TRBJ2-5; D uncertain. The V end lost 4 bases, the J end lost 5 bases, and 11 bases lay between the germline ends. Germline V gene sequence: CDR1 MNHNS, CDR2 SASEGT. The CDR3 totals 13 residues. The DNA of the CDR3 is TGTGCCAGCAGTGTGCCGGTTGGGGAGACCCAGTACTTC. This encodes CASSVPVGETQYF.

The J gene is TRBJ2-5, the V gene TRBV5-1; 9 nucleotides match TRBD1. The V gene's germline CDR1 is SGHRS and CDR2 YFSETQ. This CDR3 comprises 14 residues. V trimming: 0 bases; J trimming: 5 bases; junction bases outside the gene matches: 2. The CDR3 loop is CASSLGDRGETQYF. CDR3 coding DNA: TGCGCCAGCAGCTTGGGCGACAGGGGGGAGACCCAGTACTTC.

This chain joins TRBV9 and TRBJ2-3, with D possibly being TRBD1 (6 bases). The CDR3 is 16 residues long. Trimming left V 1 base short and J 4 bases short, with 16 bases between. CDR1 is SGDLS and CDR2 is YYNGEE in the germline V gene. The CDR3 nucleotides read TGTGCCAGCAGCGTAAGACACAGGGCTGGAGCAGATACGCAGTATTTT. As protein: CASSVRHRAGADTQYF.

A few counts support this clone. In nucleotides, the CDR3 is TGTGCCAGTAAACGGGACCTGACGGCCTATGGCTACACCTTC. It translates to CASKRDLTAYGYTF. V gene TRBV19 combines with J gene TRBJ1-2, with D possibly TRBD1 on 5 matching bases. Germline V gene data show CDR1 as LNHDA and CDR2 as SQIVND (reference sequence). V lost 7 bases, J lost 4 bases, and 16 bases lay in between. This CDR3 is built from 14 residues.

In its sample, this clone was seen a few times. The J gene is TRBJ2-7, the V gene TRBV7-8; TRBD2 aligns across 11 bases. Germline CDR1 and CDR2: SGHVS and FQNEAQ. Trimming cost V 0 bases and J 4 bases; bases outside gene matches: 8. CDR3 length: 17 residues. The CDR3 spells CASSLAPPGLAVYEQYF. The CDR3 coding sequence is TGTGCCAGCAGCTTAGCTCCTCCGGGACTAGCGGTATACGAGCAGTACTTC.

J is TRBJ2-3 and V is TRBV5-4; 12 bases line up with TRBD1. CDR1 is SGHNT, CDR2 YYREEE, per germline (reference sequence). This CDR3 has 16 residues. Germline trimming cut 2 bases from V and 7 bases from J; bases unmatched to any gene: 8. The CDR3 DNA is TGTGCCAGCAGCTTCTGGGGGACAGGGGGCATAAATACGCAGTATTTT. Protein sequence: CASSFWGTGGINTQYF. Filled out from reference TRBV5-4 and TRBJ2-3, the complete variable domain reads ETGVTQSPTHLIKTRGQQVTLRCSSQSGHNTVSWYQQALGQGPQFIFQYYREEENGRGNFPPRFSGLQFPNYSSELNVNALELDDSALYLCASSFWGTGGINTQYFGPGTRLTVL.

The J gene is TRBJ1-6, the V gene TRBV6-5, with TRBD1 matching over 7 bases. CDR1 and CDR2 from the germline V gene are MNHEY and SVGAGI. The CDR3 runs to 16 residues. Losses at the gene ends were 2 bases for V and 2 bases for J; bases not matched to a gene: 3. In DNA form, the CDR3 reads TGTGCCAGCAGTTACGGGCAGGGGGCCTATAATTCACCCCTCCACTTT. Protein: CASSYGQGAYNSPLHF.

J is TRBJ2-7 and V is TRBV29-1; possibly TRBD2 for D (7 bases). Germline loops: CDR1 SQVTM, CDR2 ANQGSEA. V lost 3 bases, J lost 3 bases, and 18 bases lay in between. This CDR3 contains 15 residues. The CDR3 loop is CSVDGVWGGGYEQYF. The DNA for the CDR3 is TGCAGCGTTGATGGGGTGTGGGGGGGCGGCTACGAGCAGTACTTC.

This chain connects TRBV4-3 to TRBJ2-7; D may be TRBD2 (6 bases). The CDR3 loop spans 14 amino acids. V lost 0 bases, J lost 3 bases, and 9 bases lay in between. Germline V gene sequence: CDR1 LGHNA, CDR2 YSLEER. CDR3: CASSQERRVYEQYF. The CDR3 DNA reads as TGCGCCAGCAGCCAAGAAAGGAGGGTCTACGAGCAGTACTTC.

The rearrangement joins TRBV11-2 to TRBJ1-1; D is unclear. This CDR3 has 13 amino acids. V was shortened by 0 bases and J by 1 base, with 3 bases between the two germline ends. Per germline, CDR1 SGHAT and CDR2 FQNNGV. CDR3 coding DNA: TGTGCCAGCAGCTTAGAAAGGAACACTGAAGCTTTCTTT. This encodes CASSLERNTEAFF.